This T cell receptor (beta chain) emerged from a study of T cell changes during pregnancy in multiple sclerosis. This clone was seen once. The repertoire was sequenced with immunoSEQ multiplex PCR; TCRdb's copy has only in-frame clones and lacks some. The repertoire holds some 80,000 clones, with roughly 93% as singletons. The sample in question was peripheral blood, obtained in the first trimester of pregnancy. This receptor was taken from a female donor with multiple sclerosis, enrolled in a pregnancy study.

In nucleotides, the CDR3 is TGTGCCACCGTAGCTAGCGGGAGGGCCACAGATACGCAGTATTTT. This translates into CATVASGRATDTQYF. The chain combines TRBV10-3 with TRBJ2-3, with 12 bases identical to TRBD2. This CDR3 region has 15 residues. CDR1 and CDR2 (germline): ENHRY, SYGVKD. The ends lost 10 bases at V and 2 bases at J; junction bases unmatched: 7.